This T cell receptor (beta chain) derives from a study of circulating and synovial CD4+ cells in juvenile arthritis. The study's findings and limits: CPL and bulk CD4 samples differed at least tenfold in T cell genomes. Circulating pathogenic-like lymphocytes shared a substantially higher fraction of CDR3 sequences with synovium than bulk blood. Circulating pathogenic-like and bulk T cells looked alike by Vbeta family usage.

V lost 0 bases, J lost 5 bases, and 10 bases lay in between. The CDR3 runs 14 residues. Germline V gene data show CDR1 as LGHNA and CDR2 as YSLEER. Points on this clone: The antigen is not known.

Some clones are missing from TCRdb's copy, which holds only in-frame ones; the method was immunoSEQ multiplex PCR. The sample has about 36,000 clones; approximately 93% are singletons. Donors were patients with active juvenile idiopathic arthritis. The genes are TRBV4-3 and TRBJ1-2; D unresolved. Specimen: CD4+ T cells from blood. The origin of this receptor is a human donor with juvenile idiopathic arthritis. The chain's CDR3 is CASSQDRLGYGYTF. CDR3 coding DNA: TGCGCCAGCAGCCAAGATCGACTCGGGTATGGCTACACCTTC.